One T cell receptor beta chain is described in this entry. The antigen is unknown. Relative to the germline gene, one junction end is altered; a read error may explain this. With iRepertoire HTBI primers and Arm-PCR of CDR3 regions, TCR beta libraries were built. TCRdb independently ran MiXCR on the multiplex PCR reads; one entry per CDR3 protein. The sample holds 700,000 or so distinct CDR3 sequences, about 30% seen once. The data belong to a study of regulatory T cells in long-lasting Graves disease. Study findings and constraints: With approximately 2,800 shared public clonotypes, persistent patients exceeded new patients, who shared about a thousand. Having few samples may have compromised the accuracy. Persistent disease was associated with favored TRBV28 usage and with favored use of TRBJ1-2 and TRBJ2-5.

The time point is: persistent/refractory GD, antithyroid drugs over 5 years with positive TRAb. RNA extracted from PBMCs served as the sequencing template. Per American Thyroid Association guidelines, Graves' disease was diagnosed. Germline V gene data show CDR1 as MNHEY and CDR2 as SMNVEV (reference sequence). The CDR3 has 15 residues. The chain carries TRBV27 and TRBJ1-1, with 9 bases fitting TRBD1. This TCR was sampled from a female donor with Graves disease. The material sequenced was peripheral blood mononuclear cells (PBMCs), taken when the disease was refractory, from a patient treated with antithyroid drugs. The CDR3 loop is CASSPGTGIETGAFF. CDR3 bases: TGTGCCAGCAGTCCAGGGACAGGGATTGAGACTGGAGCTTTCTTT.